These T cell receptor beta chains were read from a single sample in a study of PD-L1 blockade in urothelial cancer. Here immunoSEQ multiplex PCR was the method, and the copy in TCRdb shows in-frame clones only, minus some. The top ten hold more than 9.5% of the sample, which has some 1,600 clones, more than 25% seen once. Material: tumor tissue, obtained before atezolizumab (anti-PD-L1) treatment. These receptors came from a woman aged 55-75 years with urothelial cancer. The CDR3 runs from the conserved cysteine through the conserved F or W. D genes are given only for firm matches. Clone size is given for some rows only: seen once, a few or many times, or a class if the clone is expanded.

J gene: TRBJ2-2; clone size: NA; CDR3 length: 13; D gene: NA; V gene: TRBV19; CDR3 protein: CASSQVNTGELFF; CDR3 DNA: TGTGCCAGTAGTCAGGTTAACACCGGGGAGCTGTTTTTT
J gene: TRBJ1-1; clone size: medium-sized; CDR3 length: 17; D gene: NA; V gene: TRBV23-1; CDR3 protein: CASSQDKRGHMNTEAFF; CDR3 DNA: TGCGCCAGCAGCCAAGATAAGAGGGGTCACATGAACACTGAAGCTTTCTTT
J gene: TRBJ1-1; clone size: few; CDR3 length: 14; D gene: NA; V gene: TRBV27; CDR3 protein: CASSRQVGNTEAFF; CDR3 DNA: TGTGCCAGCAGCCGACAGGTTGGGAACACTGAAGCTTTCTTT
J gene: TRBJ2-3; clone size: medium-sized; CDR3 length: 13; D gene: NA; V gene: TRBV23-1; CDR3 protein: CASRQGHTDTQYF; CDR3 DNA: TGCGCCAGCAGACAGGGTCACACAGATACGCAGTATTTT
J gene: TRBJ2-2; clone size: few; CDR3 length: 16; D gene: NA; V gene: TRBV23-1; CDR3 protein: CASSQDLAGVPGELFF; CDR3 DNA: TGCGCCAGCAGCCAAGATCTGGCAGGGGTACCCGGGGAGCTGTTTTTT
J gene: TRBJ1-2; clone size: NA; CDR3 length: 14; D gene: NA; V gene: TRBV6-8; CDR3 protein: CASNEGGYNYGYTF; CDR3 DNA: TGTGCCAGCAACGAGGGGGGGTACAACTATGGCTACACCTTC
J gene: TRBJ1-2; clone size: NA; CDR3 length: 15; D gene: NA; V gene: TRBV28; CDR3 protein: CASSFVLGLGYGYTF; CDR3 DNA: TGTGCCAGCAGTTTTGTGTTAGGGCTCGGCTATGGCTACACCTTC
J gene: TRBJ1-1; clone size: NA; CDR3 length: 17; D gene: NA; V gene: TRBV11-3; CDR3 protein: CASSPNLPQTGNTEAFF; CDR3 DNA: TGTGCCAGCAGCCCGAACTTGCCGCAAACAGGCAACACTGAAGCTTTCTTT
J gene: TRBJ2-3; clone size: NA; CDR3 length: 14; D gene: TRBD2; V gene: TRBV6-8; CDR3 protein: CAIKTSGSTDTQYF; CDR3 DNA: TGTGCCATCAAGACTAGCGGAAGCACAGATACGCAGTATTTT
J gene: TRBJ1-1; clone size: NA; CDR3 length: 17; D gene: NA; V gene: TRBV25-1; CDR3 protein: CASSEYRGSGWYTEAFF; CDR3 DNA: TGTGCCAGCAGTGAATATAGAGGGTCTGGTTGGTACACTGAAGCTTTCTTT
J gene: TRBJ1-1; clone size: NA; CDR3 length: 12; D gene: NA; V gene: TRBV19; CDR3 protein: CASRPGATEAFF; CDR3 DNA: TGTGCCAGTAGACCAGGGGCCACTGAAGCTTTCTTT
J gene: TRBJ2-3; clone size: medium-sized; CDR3 length: 14; D gene: NA; V gene: TRBV11-3; CDR3 protein: CASSPQGTRDTQYF; CDR3 DNA: TGTGCCAGCAGCCCCCAAGGGACAAGGGATACGCAGTATTTT
J gene: TRBJ2-5; clone size: few; CDR3 length: 17; D gene: TRBD2; V gene: TRBV6-8; CDR3 protein: CAISGAGGLRGQETQYF; CDR3 DNA: TGTGCCATCAGTGGGGCGGGAGGACTCCGGGGGCAAGAGACCCAGTACTTC
J gene: TRBJ1-5; clone size: NA; CDR3 length: 16; D gene: TRBD1; V gene: TRBV19; CDR3 protein: CASSIRQGNSNQPQHF; CDR3 DNA: TGTGCCAGTAGTATCCGACAGGGCAATAGCAATCAGCCCCAGCATTTT
J gene: TRBJ1-6; clone size: few; CDR3 length: 16; D gene: TRBD1; V gene: TRBV6-8; CDR3 protein: CASSYDATGGSSPLHF; CDR3 DNA: TGTGCCAGCAGTTACGACGCGACAGGGGGCAGTTCACCCCTCCACTTT
J gene: TRBJ2-3; clone size: large; CDR3 length: 16; D gene: NA; V gene: TRBV28; CDR3 protein: CASSLLRQGSTDTQYF; CDR3 DNA: TGTGCCAGCAGTTTACTGCGTCAGGGGTCCACAGATACGCAGTATTTT
J gene: TRBJ1-1; clone size: NA; CDR3 length: 14; D gene: NA; V gene: TRBV11-3; CDR3 protein: CASSLGGQNTEAFF; CDR3 DNA: TGTGCCAGCAGCTTGGGAGGGCAGAACACTGAAGCTTTCTTT
J gene: TRBJ1-2; clone size: NA; CDR3 length: 12; D gene: NA; V gene: TRBV6-1; CDR3 protein: CASSEGYGGYTF; CDR3 DNA: TGTGCCAGCAGTGAAGGGTATGGGGGCTACACCTTC
J gene: TRBJ2-1; clone size: few; CDR3 length: 13; D gene: TRBD2; V gene: TRBV27; CDR3 protein: CASTTRGYNEQFF; CDR3 DNA: TGTGCCAGCACCACGCGGGGGTACAATGAGCAGTTCTTC
J gene: TRBJ2-1; clone size: NA; CDR3 length: 17; D gene: NA; V gene: TRBV18; CDR3 protein: CASSPLGERVSYNEQFF; CDR3 DNA: TGTGCCAGCTCACCACTCGGGGAGCGGGTTTCCTACAATGAGCAGTTCTTC
J gene: TRBJ2-5; clone size: NA; CDR3 length: 15; D gene: TRBD1; V gene: TRBV29-1; CDR3 protein: CSVGGRDRIQETQYF; CDR3 DNA: TGCAGCGTTGGGGGCCGGGACAGGATACAAGAGACCCAGTACTTC
J gene: TRBJ2-1; clone size: NA; CDR3 length: 15; D gene: TRBD2; V gene: TRBV19; CDR3 protein: CASRASGRNGNEQFF; CDR3 DNA: TGTGCCAGTAGAGCCAGCGGGAGAAACGGGAATGAGCAGTTCTTC
J gene: TRBJ2-7; clone size: NA; CDR3 length: 15; D gene: TRBD1; V gene: TRBV6-8; CDR3 protein: CASSYSTGRGYEQYF; CDR3 DNA: TGTGCCAGCAGTTACTCGACAGGGCGAGGCTACGAGCAGTACTTC
J gene: TRBJ2-3; clone size: few; CDR3 length: 15; D gene: TRBD1; V gene: TRBV9; CDR3 protein: CASSVEAGGIDTQYF; CDR3 DNA: TGTGCCAGCAGCGTAGAGGCAGGGGGTATAGATACGCAGTATTTT
J gene: TRBJ1-1; clone size: NA; CDR3 length: 14; D gene: NA; V gene: TRBV18; CDR3 protein: CASSPPTGVTEAFF; CDR3 DNA: TGTGCCAGCTCACCCCCGACTGGCGTCACTGAAGCTTTCTTT
J gene: TRBJ1-1; clone size: NA; CDR3 length: 15; D gene: TRBD1; V gene: TRBV19; CDR3 protein: CASSTPNRGRTEAFF; CDR3 DNA: TGTGCCAGTAGTACCCCCAACAGGGGAAGGACTGAAGCTTTCTTT
J gene: TRBJ2-1; clone size: large; CDR3 length: 15; D gene: TRBD1; V gene: TRBV28; CDR3 protein: CASSLYRQGHNEQFF; CDR3 DNA: TGTGCCAGCAGTTTATACCGACAGGGCCACAATGAGCAGTTCTTC
J gene: TRBJ2-3; clone size: NA; CDR3 length: 18; D gene: TRBD2; V gene: TRBV11-3; CDR3 protein: CASSLVRLAGGSTDTQYF; CDR3 DNA: TGTGCCAGCAGCTTAGTTAGGTTGGCGGGGGGGAGCACAGATACGCAGTATTTT